These 7 T cell receptor beta chains were all obtained from the same sample, sequenced in a study of CD8+CD57+ T cells in acquired aplastic anemia. Flow cytometry had shown expanded CD8+CD57+ cells in the patients chosen for sequencing. Both TCR beta VDJ combination and CDR3 sequence profiling were carried out. Genomic DNA was the template for this profiling. TCRdb processed the reads anew with MiXCR; each CDR3 protein has one entry. The sample comprises more than 150,000 distinct CDR3 sequences, 45% to 60% of which are singletons, and 10% to 15% rests with the top ten. Input material: sorted CD4+, CD8+, or CD8+CD57+ T cells (not recorded which) from PBMCs. These receptors came from a human donor with aplastic anemia.

This clonotype has ten or more counts. V is TRBV20-1 and J is TRBJ2-3; a possible D gene is TRBD1 (5 bases). Germline V gene sequence: CDR1 DFQATT, CDR2 SNEGSKA (reference sequence). The CDR3 is 13 amino acids. Trimming left V 6 bases short and J 0 bases short, with 10 bases between. The CDR3 DNA follows: TGCAGTGCCCAGACAGCTAGCACAGATACGCAGTATTTT. It translates to CSAQTASTDTQYF.

This clonotype was seen ten or more times. The V call is TRBV5-1, the J call TRBJ2-5; D unclear. V shed 6 bases and J shed 0 bases, with 18 bases lying between them. The germline V gene has CDR1 SGHRS and CDR2 YFSETQ. CDR3 length equals 16 residues. CDR3 DNA: TGCGCCAGCACCAACACCATTCATCACGACCAAGAGACCCAGTACTTC. Translation: CASTNTIHHDQETQYF.

The CDR3 DNA reads TGTGCCAGCAGCCCGGGACAGCGGGAGCAGTTCTTC. Translation: CASSPGQREQFF. The chain has TRBV12-3 or TRBV12-4 and TRBJ2-5, with 7 bases matching TRBD1. The J call could be wrong; TRBJ2-1 is a better fit for the DNA end. The CDR3 covers 12 residues.

J is TRBJ2-7 and V is TRBV14; D not resolved. Per germline, CDR1 SGHDN and CDR2 FVKESK. Between the trimmed V and J ends, which lost 1 base and 2 bases, there was a span of 9 bases. CDR3 size: 14 residues. CDR3 region: CASSQVNGPYEQYF. CDR3 sequence (DNA): TGTGCCAGCAGCCAAGTCAACGGGCCCTACGAGCAGTACTTC. Combining the CDR3 with reference TRBV14 and TRBJ2-7 gives the whole variable domain EAGVTQFPSHSVIEKGQTVTLRCDPISGHDNLYWYRRVMGKEIKFLLHFVKESKQDESGMPNNRFLAERTGGTYSTLKVQPAELEDSGVYFCASSQVNGPYEQYFGPGTRLTVT.

Ten or more counts support this clonotype. J is TRBJ2-5 and V is TRBV5-1; D not certain. The V gene's germline CDR1 is SGHRS and CDR2 YFSETQ. This CDR3 has 12 residues. V lost 2 bases, J lost 2 bases, and 4 bases lay in between. Here the CDR3 DNA reads TGCGCCAGCAGCTTCGGGCAAGAGACCCAGTACTTC. It codes for CASSFGQETQYF.

This clonotype was counted many times. For the CDR3, the DNA is TGTGCCAGCAGCTTATTCAACCGGCAGTTAGAGCAGTTCTTC. This gives the protein CASSLFNRQLEQFF. The chain links TRBV7-2 to TRBJ2-1, with no clear D. The CDR3 is 14 residues long. Germline CDR1 reads SGHTA; CDR2 reads FQGNSA. With 2 bases removed from V and 10 bases from J, the gap between germline ends came to 15 bases.

The genes are TRBV29-1 and TRBJ2-1; 10 bases map to TRBD1. V lost 5 bases, J lost 9 bases, and 7 bases stayed unmatched. Germline V gene lookup returns CDR1 SQVTM and CDR2 ANQGSEA. The CDR3 consists of 13 residues. CDR3: CSVPDRGPSEQFF. Here the CDR3 DNA reads TGCAGCGTTCCCGACAGGGGGCCATCTGAGCAGTTCTTC.